Presented here are 15 T cell receptor beta chains from one specimen sequenced in a study of T cells after yellow fever vaccination (dated 2019 in TCRdb). The treatment or condition tag for this specimen amounts to: live attenuated yellow fever vaccine strain. Preparation of the library involved 5' RACE. Sequencing relied on an Illumina NovaSeq 6000. Clones were called with MiXCR by TCRdb after fastp trimmed the public reads at Q25, and only in-frame beta chains were retained. Duplicate CDR3 protein sequences are folded into a single record with the most common DNA and genes. The sample includes tens of thousands of distinct CDR3 sequences, with 5% to 6.5% observed a single time. The ten largest make up roughly a third of the sample. Source: PBMCs, either bulk or a sorted T-cell subset (CD4+, CD8+, memory, or dextramer-sorted; not recorded which), taken on the day of the yellow fever booster vaccination. Every receptor here comes from a man between 18 and 29 years old who received the YFV17D yellow fever vaccine.

With regard to this clonotype: Possible read error: a much larger clone is one base away. The chain recombines TRBV29-1 with TRBJ1-1; tentatively, D is TRBD1 (5 bases). This CDR3 is built from 13 residues. Germline values: CDR1 SQVTM, CDR2 ANQGSEA. Deletions cut 6 bases from V and 3 bases from J, with 14 bases between. CDR3 DNA: TGCAGCGTGGAACAGGTGGGGGACACTGAAGCTTTCTTT. As protein: CSVEQVGDTEAFF.

The V gene is TRBV25-1, the J gene TRBJ1-2, with 7 nucleotides matching TRBD1. CDR1 and CDR2 from the germline V gene are MGHDK and SYGVNS. The length of the CDR3 is 14 residues. The J segment lost 6 bases and the V segment lost 5 bases, leaving 9 bases of the junction unmatched. CDR3 sequence: CASSFDREGDGYTF. The DNA for the CDR3 is TGTGCCAGCAGTTTTGACAGGGAGGGTGATGGCTACACCTTC.

This clonotype was counted ten times or more. The chain joins TRBV2 to TRBJ2-4; 7 bases agree with TRBD1. Per germline, CDR1 SNHLY and CDR2 FYNNEI. This CDR3 region has 13 residues. Trimming took 6 bases from V and 9 from J; bases not matched to a gene: 8. CDR3 in DNA: TGTGCCAGCAGCCACGACAGGGTGGTCATTCAGTACTTC. Translation: CASSHDRVVIQYF.

The chain couples TRBV7-2 to TRBJ2-3, with no clear D. V was clipped by 1 base and J by 3 bases, with 8 bases between them. This CDR3 has 14 amino acids. Germline V gives CDR1 SGHTA, CDR2 FQGNSA. CDR3 protein: CASSLVLGTDTQYF. CDR3 coding DNA: TGTGCCAGCAGCTTAGTCCTAGGTACAGATACGCAGTATTTT.

This clonotype showed up just a few times. CDR3 DNA sequence: TGTGCCAGCAGCCAAGACCCGAAGGCCACCTACGAGCAGTACTTC. Its translation is CASSQDPKATYEQYF. The V call is TRBV3-1, the J call TRBJ2-7; D unresolved. The ends were cut back, 0 bases at V and 2 bases at J, with 11 bases in the middle. CDR1 is LGHDT and CDR2 is YNNKEL in the germline V gene (reference sequence). This CDR3 comprises 15 residues.

A few counts support this clonotype. J is TRBJ2-2 and V is TRBV4-3; the D gene is possibly TRBD2 (6 bases). Germline CDR1 reads LGHNA; CDR2 reads YSLEER. The V and J ends lost 0 bases and 0 bases respectively, with 11 bases between them. This CDR3 region has 17 residues. CDR3 nucleotides: TGCGCCAGCAGCCAAGAGTTGCGGGGAGCGAACACCGGGGAGCTGTTTTTT. Protein sequence: CASSQELRGANTGELFF.

This clonotype was recorded at least ten times. The V gene is TRBV7-9, the J gene TRBJ2-1; D is undetermined. The CDR3 spans 15 residues. V dropped 1 base and J dropped 2 bases, with 9 bases sitting between them. Germline V CDR1 and CDR2: SEHNR, FQNEAQ (reference sequence). Here the CDR3 reads CASSLDRVAYNEQFF. Written as DNA, the CDR3 is TGTGCCAGCAGCTTAGACCGAGTTGCCTACAATGAGCAGTTCTTC.

This clonotype has a handful of counts. The rearrangement uses TRBV20-1 and TRBJ2-7; 9 nucleotides line up with TRBD1. V was pared by 1 base and J by 5 bases, with 9 bases of the junction left unmatched. Germline loops: CDR1 DFQATT, CDR2 SNEGSKA (reference sequence). The CDR3 is 15 residues long. The CDR3 loop is CSARVPGTGYDEQYV. For the CDR3, the DNA is TGCAGTGCTAGAGTTCCCGGGACAGGGTATGACGAGCAGTACGTC.

This clonotype was detected ten times or more. The V call is TRBV24-1, the J call TRBJ2-3; 8 bases are shared with TRBD2. This CDR3 is built from 17 residues. From germline, CDR1 is KGHDR and CDR2 SFDVKD. With V trimmed by 2 bases and J by 0 bases, 6 bases remained unmatched. The DNA of the CDR3 is TGTGCCACCAGTGATTCCCTAGCGGGTGATAGCACAGATACGCAGTATTTT. This encodes CATSDSLAGDSTDTQYF.

The J gene is TRBJ2-6, the V gene TRBV5-1; D gene uncertain. The germline gives CDR1 SGHRS, CDR2 YFSETQ. Trimming stripped 3 bases from V and 0 bases from J, with 22 bases between. The CDR3 consists of 20 residues. The CDR3 region has the DNA TGCGCCAGCAGCTCCATTCTCAGTGACTTTGGTGTCTCTGGGGCCAACGTCCTGACTTTC. Amino acid sequence: CASSSILSDFGVSGANVLTF.

Comments on this clonotype: This sequence may be a read error, since a much larger clone differs from it by one base. The rearrangement joins TRBV25-1 to TRBJ2-1, with 7 nucleotides matching TRBD1. In germline, CDR1 is MGHDK, CDR2 SYGVNS. The CDR3 length is 15 residues. The CDR3 DNA is TGTGCCAGCAGTGGGGGTAGGGGGCCATACAATGTGCAGTTCTTC. This encodes CASSGGRGPYNVQFF.

This clonotype came up many times. The chain carries TRBV4-1 and TRBJ1-2; D is unclear. The CDR3 covers 14 residues. V was clipped by 3 bases and J by 0 bases, with 8 bases between them. Germline V gives CDR1 MGHRA, CDR2 YSYEKL. The CDR3 nucleotides are TGCGCCAGCAGCCAGATGGGAGCTAACTATGGCTACACCTTC. Protein sequence: CASSQMGANYGYTF.

This clonotype was detected ten times or more. This sequence joins TRBV7-9 and TRBJ1-1; D possibly corresponds to TRBD1 (6 bases). With 5 bases removed from V and 3 bases from J, the gap between germline ends came to 19 bases. Per the germline V gene, CDR1 is SEHNR and CDR2 is FQNEAQ (reference sequence). There are 16 residues in the CDR3. CDR3 sequence (DNA): TGTGCCAGCAGCCCCGCCCGGGGGGCTTCGGACACTGAAGCTTTCTTT. Translated, it gives CASSPARGASDTEAFF.

This clonotype was counted many times. V usage is TRBV6-2 or TRBV6-3 and J usage is TRBJ1-1, with 9 bases identical to TRBD1. J lost 1 base, V lost 7 bases, and 4 bases had no gene match. The CDR3 is 14 amino acids. Per the germline V gene, CDR1 is MNHEY and CDR2 is SVGEGT. Here the CDR3 DNA reads TGTGCCAGCAAGGGGGACAGGGAGAACACTGAAGCTTTCTTT. Translated: CASKGDRENTEAFF.

This clonotype was counted at least ten times. The chain is built from TRBV6-1 and TRBJ2-7, with a weak D call TRBD1 (5 bases). V was trimmed by 6 bases and J by 0 bases, leaving 12 bases between them. This CDR3 is 14 amino acids long. The germline V gene encodes CDR1 MNHNS and CDR2 SASEGT. CDR3 region: CASRYQGSSYEQYV. The CDR3 DNA sequence: TGTGCCAGCAGATACCAGGGTAGCTCCTACGAGCAGTACGTC.